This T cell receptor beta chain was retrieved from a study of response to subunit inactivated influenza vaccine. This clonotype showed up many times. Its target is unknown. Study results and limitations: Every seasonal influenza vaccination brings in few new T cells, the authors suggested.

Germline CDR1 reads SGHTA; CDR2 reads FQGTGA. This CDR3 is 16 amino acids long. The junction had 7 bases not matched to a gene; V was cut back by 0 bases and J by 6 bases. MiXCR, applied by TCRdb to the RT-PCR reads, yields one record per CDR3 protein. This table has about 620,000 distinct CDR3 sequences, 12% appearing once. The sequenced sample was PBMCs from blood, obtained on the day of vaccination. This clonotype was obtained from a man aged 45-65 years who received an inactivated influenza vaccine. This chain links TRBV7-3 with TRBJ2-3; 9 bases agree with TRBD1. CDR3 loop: CASSLTSGTGSDTQYF. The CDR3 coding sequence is TGTGCCAGCAGCTTAACGTCTGGGACAGGGAGTGATACGCAGTATTTT.